Following are 13 T cell receptor beta chains from one sample sequenced in a study of T-cell reconstitution after alpha-beta-depleted transplantation in children. A library of TCRbeta sequences, prepared with unique molecular identifiers, was generated. TCRdb fed the PCR reads into MiXCR, producing one record per CDR3 protein. In the table there are some 840,000 distinct CDR3 sequences, roughly 15% of which are singletons. The sample consisted of PBMCs, mostly from graft donor cells, taken 360 days after TCRalphabeta/CD19-depleted stem cell transplant. These receptor sequences come from a male patient aged 5 to 17 who had a stem cell transplant for acute lymphoblastic leukemia, so the T cells may come from the graft donor.

This clonotype occurred a few times. This chain joins TRBV20-1 and TRBJ1-6; no clear D gene. Germline loops: CDR1 DFQATT, CDR2 SNEGSKA (reference sequence). V gave up 0 bases and J gave up 2 bases, with 14 bases separating them. The CDR3 is 17 residues long. The CDR3 bases are TGCAGTGCTAGAGATCGTTTCCGCGCCACCTATAATTCACCCCTCCACTTT. It specifies CSARDRFRATYNSPLHF.

This clonotype was seen repeatedly, ten times or more. The chain is built from TRBV10-3 and TRBJ2-1; no firm D call. Germline CDR1 ENHRY, CDR2 SYGVKD. V dropped 2 bases and J dropped 7 bases, with 9 bases sitting between them. The CDR3 consists of 13 residues. CDR3 amino acids: CAISEMVRNEQFF. The CDR3 nucleotides are TGTGCCATCAGTGAGATGGTGCGGAATGAGCAGTTCTTC.

This chain connects TRBV21-1 to TRBJ1-4; the D segment call TRBD1 is taken from the table without a DNA check. TRBV21-1 is tagged as a pseudogene. The CDR3 extends over 16 amino acids. CDR3 protein: CASSSEQDATNEKLFF. CDR3 sequence (DNA): TGTGCCAGCAGCAGTGAACAGGACGCAACTAATGAAAAACTGTTTTTT.

The table lists this clonotype with a few counts. The rearrangement joins TRBV27 to TRBJ2-2, with a weak D call TRBD2 (6 bases). V was shortened by 4 bases and J by 1 base, with 7 bases between the two germline ends. Germline-derived CDR1 and CDR2 are MNHEY and SMNVEV (reference sequence). The CDR3 totals 14 residues. For the CDR3, the DNA is TGTGCCAGCAGTTCGGGGGAGAACACCGGGGAGCTGTTTTTT. Translation: CASSSGENTGELFF.

The rearrangement uses TRBV7-6 and TRBJ2-2, with D possibly TRBD1 on 6 matching bases. V was shortened by 2 bases and J by 1 base, with 11 bases between the two germline ends. Germline assignment: CDR1 SGHVS and CDR2 FNYEAQ. The CDR3 has 16 residues. The chain's CDR3 is CASSLFPGQNTGELFF. For the CDR3, the DNA is TGTGCCAGCAGCTTATTCCCGGGACAGAACACCGGGGAGCTGTTTTTT. Using reference TRBV7-6 and TRBJ2-2 for the parts outside the CDR3, the full variable domain is GAGVSQSPRYKVTKRGQDVALRCDPISGHVSLYWYRQALGQGPEFLTYFNYEAQQDKSGLPNDRFSAERPEGSISTLTIQRTEQRDSAMYRCASSLFPGQNTGELFFGEGSRLTVL.

There are a few counts of this clonotype. This chain uses TRBV27 with TRBJ2-7; 10 bases align to TRBD2. The germline V gene encodes CDR1 MNHEY and CDR2 SMNVEV (reference sequence). This CDR3 is 14 amino acids long. V lost 5 bases to trimming and J lost 2 bases; unmatched junction nucleotides: 3. The CDR3 loop is CASSLAGEAYEQYF. Here the CDR3 DNA reads TGTGCCAGCAGTCTAGCGGGAGAGGCCTACGAGCAGTACTTC.

There are a few counts of this clonotype. This sequence joins TRBV10-3 and TRBJ1-2; D possibly corresponds to TRBD1 (5 bases). CDR3 length: 12 residues. V lost 5 bases and J 8 bases, leaving 12 bases between the germline ends. The germline V gene encodes CDR1 ENHRY and CDR2 SYGVKD. CDR3 bases: TGTGCCATCAGTAGTGCCAGGGCGGGCTACACCTTC. Encoded protein: CAISSARAGYTF.

This clonotype was picked up a small number of times. The chain recombines TRBV6-1 with TRBJ1-5; TRBD1 matches 11 bases. The trim removed 4 bases at V and 1 base at J, leaving 0 bases unmatched. This CDR3 contains 15 residues. CDR1 MNHNS and CDR2 SASEGT come from the germline V gene. The CDR3: CASSGTGGSNQPQHF. In DNA form, the CDR3 reads TGTGCCAGCAGTGGGACAGGGGGCAGCAATCAGCCCCAGCATTTT.

The chain combines TRBV28 with TRBJ2-7; D perhaps matches TRBD2 (6 bases). V was pared by 5 bases and J by 6 bases, with 26 bases between. The germline V gene has CDR1 MDHEN and CDR2 SYDVKM. The CDR3 spans 17 residues. CDR3 sequence (DNA): TGTGCCAGCAGTCCCTTTCCGGGGATTATCGGGGGTGTCGAGCAGTACTTC. Its translation is CASSPFPGIIGGVEQYF.

This clonotype was found a few times. V gene TRBV2 combines with J gene TRBJ2-3; 7 positions match TRBD1. With V trimmed by 3 bases and J by 5 bases, 11 bases remained unmatched. Germline V gene lookup returns CDR1 SNHLY and CDR2 FYNNEI. The CDR3 runs to 16 residues. The CDR3 loop reads CASSDSGKGAGDTQYF. The DNA of the CDR3 is TGTGCCAGCAGTGATTCTGGGAAGGGGGCTGGAGATACGCAGTATTTT.

The rearrangement joins TRBV12-3 or TRBV12-4 to TRBJ2-2; a weak D match, TRBD2 (6 bases). The CDR3 totals 16 residues. The germline V and J ends were trimmed by 4 bases and 1 base, with 13 bases remaining between them. Here the CDR3 DNA reads TGTGCCAGCAGTTCCCCTCTAGCGTTGAACACCGGGGAGCTGTTTTTT. Its translation is CASSSPLALNTGELFF.

Only a few counts were recorded for this clonotype. This sequence joins TRBV25-1 and TRBJ2-7; the D gene is possibly TRBD1 (6 bases). CDR1 MGHDK and CDR2 SYGVNS come from the germline V gene. CDR3 length equals 16 residues. With 2 bases removed from V and 3 bases from J, the gap between germline ends came to 17 bases. The CDR3 sequence is CASSEPPRRGIYEQYF. The CDR3 DNA reads TGTGCCAGCAGTGAACCCCCCCGCAGGGGAATCTACGAGCAGTACTTC.

The rearrangement joins TRBV6-2 or TRBV6-3 to TRBJ2-7; D is unclear. There are 11 residues in the CDR3. CDR1 and CDR2 from the germline V gene are MNHEY and SVGEGT. The V end lost 2 bases, the J end lost 5 bases, and 4 bases lay between the germline ends. CDR3 residues: CASSYVNEQYF. The CDR3 coding sequence is TGTGCCAGCAGTTACGTCAACGAGCAGTACTTC.